Presented here are 11 T cell receptor beta chains from one specimen sequenced in a study of blood T cell repertoires in COVID-19. The method was immunoSEQ multiplex PCR; TCRdb's version includes in-frame clones alone and lacks a portion of them. The table has approximately 330,000 clones, roughly 85% seen once. What was sequenced was PBMCs or T cells enriched from blood (not recorded which). The receptors were gathered from a woman aged 40 to 55 with acute COVID-19.

CDR3 in amino acids: CSARHLGGYTF. The CDR3 DNA sequence: TGCAGTGCCAGACATCTAGGTGGCTACACCTTC. The chain uses TRBV20-1 and TRBJ1-2; D is uncertain. Germline lookup yields CDR1 DFQATT and CDR2 SNEGSKA (reference sequence). The CDR3 has 11 residues. Trimming stripped 6 bases from V and 7 bases from J, with 12 bases between.

The rearrangement joins TRBV14 to TRBJ2-3, with 9 bases aligning to TRBD2. V lost 3 bases to trimming and J lost 2 bases; unmatched junction nucleotides: 3. CDR1 and CDR2 (germline): SGHDN, FVKESK. The CDR3 is 15 amino acids. Here the CDR3 DNA reads TGTGCCAGCAGCCACCTAGCGGGATTCACAGATACGCAGTATTTT. This sequence encodes CASSHLAGFTDTQYF.

The chain uses TRBV5-1 and TRBJ1-1; TRBD1 matches at 8 bases. The germline V gene encodes CDR1 SGHRS and CDR2 YFSETQ. The CDR3 loop spans 14 amino acids. The trim removed 4 bases at V and 2 bases at J, leaving 4 bases unmatched. The CDR3 is CASSVDRGNTEAFF. CDR3 in DNA: TGCGCCAGCAGCGTCGACAGGGGCAACACTGAAGCTTTCTTT.

This chain connects TRBV9 to TRBJ1-2; D is unresolved. CDR3 length: 14 amino acids. The V gene lost 4 bases and the J gene lost 3 bases, with 13 bases spanning the gap. CDR1 and CDR2 from the germline V gene are SGDLS and YYNGEE. This CDR3 reads CASSPSGRDYGYTF. DNA for the CDR3: TGTGCCAGCAGCCCAAGTGGTCGGGACTATGGCTACACCTTC.

Concerning this clone: Distinct nucleotide sequences in the sample also encode this CDR3. V usage is TRBV7-2 and J usage is TRBJ1-1, with D maybe TRBD1 (5 bases). V was pared by 2 bases and J by 2 bases, with 6 bases between. The length of the CDR3 is 13 residues. The V gene's germline CDR1 is SGHTA and CDR2 FQGNSA. CDR3 sequence: CASSLQGNTEAFF. The CDR3 DNA reads TGTGCCAGCAGCTTACAGGGAAACACTGAAGCTTTCTTT.

Only one count was recorded for this clone. V is TRBV25-1 and J is TRBJ2-7; D may be TRBD1 (5 bases). This CDR3 has 14 amino acids. Between the trimmed V and J ends, which lost 4 bases and 2 bases, there was a span of 12 bases. The V gene's germline CDR1 is MGHDK and CDR2 SYGVNS. The CDR3 protein is CASSVDTGTYEQYF. In DNA form, the CDR3 reads TGTGCCAGCAGTGTTGATACAGGAACCTACGAGCAGTACTTC.

The table lists this clone with a count of one. The V gene is TRBV6-5, the J gene TRBJ2-7; 10 bases map to TRBD1. The CDR3 contains 14 residues. The V segment lost 6 bases and the J segment 4 bases; nucleotides outside the gene matches: 6. The germline V gene has CDR1 MNHEY and CDR2 SVGAGI. CDR3 loop: CASSRDRGEYEQYF. CDR3 DNA sequence: TGTGCCAGCAGCCGGGACAGGGGCGAGTACGAGCAGTACTTC.

The V and J genes are TRBV7-8 and TRBJ2-5; TRBD2 aligns across 7 bases. The V gene end was trimmed by 1 base and the J gene end by 2 bases; junction bases not matched to a gene: 7. In germline, CDR1 is SGHVS, CDR2 FQNEAQ. This CDR3 has 16 amino acids. CDR3 bases: TGTGCCAGCAGCTTAGGTTGGGGACTATTACAAGAGACCCAGTACTTC. Translating gives CASSLGWGLLQETQYF.

A note on this clone: Relative to the germline gene, one junction end is altered; a read error may explain this. The V gene is TRBV7-7, the J gene TRBJ1-5, with 8 bases identical to TRBD1. Germline assignment: CDR1 SSHAT and CDR2 FNYEAQ (reference sequence). CDR3 length equals 21 residues. The CDR3 nucleotides read TGTGCTAGCAGCTTAGAAGGCTCCGACAGGGGCCACTTAAAGGGCAATCAGCCCCAGCATTTT. Its translation is CASSLEGSDRGHLKGNQPQHF.

The CDR3 nucleotides are TGTGCCAGCAGCTCCCGGACAGAGCTTTACGAGCAGTACTTC. It codes for CASSSRTELYEQYF. This rearrangement joins TRBV7-2 to TRBJ2-7; D perhaps matches TRBD1 (6 bases). Germline V gene data show CDR1 as SGHTA and CDR2 as FQGNSA. Between the trimmed V and J ends, which lost 4 bases and 4 bases, there was a span of 14 bases. The CDR3 runs 14 residues.

The sample holds a few counts of this clone. This chain joins TRBV3-1 (or the pseudogene TRBV3-2) and TRBJ2-1; TRBD1 aligns across 8 bases. Germline trimming cut 0 bases from V and 6 bases from J; bases unmatched to any gene: 7. The CDR3 loop spans 16 amino acids. Germline V gene data show CDR1 as LGHDT and CDR2 as YNNKEL (reference sequence). CDR3 DNA sequence: TGTGCCAGCAGCCAAGAGGGCCAGGGGGCGACCAATGAGCAGTTCTTC. It specifies CASSQEGQGATNEQFF.